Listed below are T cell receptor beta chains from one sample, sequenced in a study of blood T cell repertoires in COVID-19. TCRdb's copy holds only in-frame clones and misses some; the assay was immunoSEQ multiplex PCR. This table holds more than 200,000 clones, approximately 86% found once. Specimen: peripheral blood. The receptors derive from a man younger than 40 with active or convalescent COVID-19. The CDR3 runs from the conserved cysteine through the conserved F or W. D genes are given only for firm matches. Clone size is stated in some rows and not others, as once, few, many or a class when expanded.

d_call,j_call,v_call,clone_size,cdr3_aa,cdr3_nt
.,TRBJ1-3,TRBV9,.,CASSASRVFGGNTIYF,TGTGCCAGCAGCGCGTCCAGGGTCTTCGGTGGAAACACCATATATTTT
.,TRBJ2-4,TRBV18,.,CASSPQGSVAKNIQYF,TGTGCCAGCTCACCACAGGGGTCCGTAGCCAAAAACATTCAGTACTTC
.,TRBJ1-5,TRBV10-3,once,CAISRGSNQPQHF,TGTGCCATCAGCCGGGGTAGCAATCAGCCCCAGCATTTT
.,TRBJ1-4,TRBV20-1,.,CSAGDNEKLFF,TGCAGTGCAGGAGATAATGAAAAACTGTTTTTT
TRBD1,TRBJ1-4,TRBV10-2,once,CASSPGQWDNEKLFF,TGCGCCAGCAGCCCGGGACAGTGGGATAATGAAAAACTGTTTTTT
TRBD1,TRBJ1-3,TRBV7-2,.,CASSWGQGSGNTIYF,TGTGCCAGCAGCTGGGGACAGGGGTCTGGAAACACCATATATTTT
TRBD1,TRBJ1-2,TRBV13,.,CASSYGQGDSYGYTF,TGTGCCAGCAGCTACGGGCAGGGGGACAGCTATGGCTACACCTTC
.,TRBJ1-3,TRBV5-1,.,CASREGQLSGNTIYF,TGCGCCAGCAGGGAAGGACAGCTCTCTGGAAACACCATATATTTT
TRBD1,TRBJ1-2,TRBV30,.,CAWGAGGDLYGYTF,TGTGCCTGGGGGGCAGGGGGCGACCTCTATGGCTACACCTTC
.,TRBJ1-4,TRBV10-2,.,CASRTGEKLFF,TGCGCCAGCCGCACGGGAGAAAAACTGTTTTTT
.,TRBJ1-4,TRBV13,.,CASSGRQQEGEKLFF,TGTGCCAGCAGCGGGCGACAACAGGAGGGAGAAAAACTGTTTTTT
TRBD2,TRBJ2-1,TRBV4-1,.,CASSQRTSGGGRSSYNEQFF,TGCGCCAGCAGCCAGAGGACTAGCGGGGGGGGCCGGAGCTCCTACAATGAGCAGTTCTTC
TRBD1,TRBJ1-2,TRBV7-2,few,CATKQGEVKGYTF,TGTGCCACGAAACAGGGGGAAGTAAAGGGCTACACCTTC
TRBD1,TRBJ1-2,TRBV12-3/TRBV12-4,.,CASSRDRDYGYTF,TGTGCCAGCAGCAGAGACAGGGACTATGGCTACACCTTC
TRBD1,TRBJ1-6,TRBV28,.,CASMTGQGFRSPLHF,TGTGCCAGCATGACGGGACAGGGATTTCGGTCACCCCTCCACTTT
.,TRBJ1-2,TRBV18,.,CASSASREVRYGYTF,TGTGCCAGCTCAGCCAGCAGGGAAGTGAGGTATGGCTACACCTTC
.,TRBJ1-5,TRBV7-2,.,CASSLVGTGGNQPQHF,TGTGCCAGCAGCTTAGTGGGGACGGGGGGAAATCAGCCCCAGCATTTT
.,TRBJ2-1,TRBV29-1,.,CSVPDRSSYNEQFF,TGCAGCGTTCCAGACAGGAGCTCCTACAATGAGCAGTTCTTC
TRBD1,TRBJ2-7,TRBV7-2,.,CASSLVFGSGQGYEQYF,TGTGCCAGCAGCTTAGTCTTCGGTTCCGGACAGGGTTACGAGCAGTACTTC
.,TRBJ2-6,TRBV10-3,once,CAISDVIQVLANVLTF,TGTGCCATCAGTGACGTGATTCAGGTTTTGGCCAACGTCCTGACTTTC
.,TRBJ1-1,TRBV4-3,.,CASSQVKNTEAFF,TGCGCCAGCAGCCAAGTTAAGAACACTGAAGCTTTCTTT
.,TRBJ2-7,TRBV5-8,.,CASSPGPEVPYEQYF,TGTGCCAGCAGCCCTGGACCGGAGGTGCCCTACGAGCAGTACTTC
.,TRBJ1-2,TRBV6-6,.,CASTPSGATGGYTF,TGTGCCAGCACTCCAAGTGGGGCGACGGGTGGCTACACCTTC
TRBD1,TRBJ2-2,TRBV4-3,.,CASSLRTGLDTGELFF,TGCGCCAGCAGCCTCCGGACAGGGTTGGACACCGGGGAGCTGTTTTTT
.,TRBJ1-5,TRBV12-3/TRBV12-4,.,CASSRTENQPQHF,TGTGCCAGCAGCCGTACAGAGAATCAGCCCCAGCATTTT
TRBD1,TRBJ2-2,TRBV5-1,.,CASSLPGTANTGELFF,TGCGCCAGCAGTCTACCCGGGACAGCGAACACCGGGGAGCTGTTTTTT
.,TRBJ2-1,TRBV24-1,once,CATSEGSSYNEQFF,TGTGCCACCAGTGAGGGGAGCTCCTACAATGAGCAGTTCTTC
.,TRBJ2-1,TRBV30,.,CAWDGGGAGNEQFF,TGTGCCTGGGATGGAGGGGGGGCCGGAAATGAGCAGTTCTTC
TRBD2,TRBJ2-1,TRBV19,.,CASSIAPSGVNEQFF,TGTGCCAGTAGTATAGCCCCTAGCGGGGTCAATGAGCAGTTCTTC
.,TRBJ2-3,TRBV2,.,CASSLALSDTQYF,TGTGCCAGCAGTCTCGCGTTGTCAGATACGCAGTATTTT
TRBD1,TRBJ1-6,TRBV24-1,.,CATFSDRGDSPLHF,TGTGCCACCTTCTCGGACAGGGGAGATTCACCCCTCCACTTT
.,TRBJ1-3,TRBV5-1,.,CASSFDFRGSSGNTIYF,TGCGCCAGCAGCTTCGACTTTCGGGGGTCTTCTGGAAACACCATATATTTT
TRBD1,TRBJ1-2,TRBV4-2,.,CASSQGQGGGTNYGYTF,TGTGCCAGCAGCCAAGGACAGGGGGGCGGCACTAACTATGGCTACACCTTC
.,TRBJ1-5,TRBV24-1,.,CATTDTGFRQPQHF,TGTGCCACCACCGACACAGGGTTTCGGCAGCCCCAGCATTTT
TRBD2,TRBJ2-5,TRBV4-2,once,CASSQVGLAKETQYF,TGTGCCAGCAGCCAAGTGGGACTAGCGAAAGAGACCCAGTACTTC
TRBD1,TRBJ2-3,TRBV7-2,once,CASSLDRGTDTQYF,TGTGCCAGCAGCTTAGACAGGGGAACAGATACGCAGTATTTT
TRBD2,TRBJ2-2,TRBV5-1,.,CASSYGTSGDVGTGELFF,TGCGCCAGCAGCTATGGGACTAGCGGGGATGTCGGCACCGGGGAGCTGTTTTTT
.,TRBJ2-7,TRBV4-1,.,CASSQGVQAEQYF,TGCGCCAGCAGCCAAGGGGTCCAGGCGGAGCAGTACTTC
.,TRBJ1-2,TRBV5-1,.,CASSLDRAAYGYTF,TGCGCCAGCAGCTTGGACAGGGCGGCCTATGGCTACACCTTC
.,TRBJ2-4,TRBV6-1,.,CASSEGGTVTIQYF,TGTGCCAGCAGTGAAGGCGGGACAGTAACGATTCAGTACTTC
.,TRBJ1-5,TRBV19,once,CASSIKTGSGSEPQHF,TGTGCCAGTAGTATAAAAACAGGGTCTGGGTCGGAGCCCCAGCATTTT
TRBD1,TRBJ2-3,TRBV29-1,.,CSVRDSLTDTQYF,TGCAGCGTTCGGGACAGCCTCACAGATACGCAGTATTTT
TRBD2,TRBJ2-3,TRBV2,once,CASNPTTGGDTQYF,TGTGCCAGCAACCCAACGACGGGGGGGGATACGCAGTATTTT
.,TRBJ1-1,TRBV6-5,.,CASGDWNTEAFF,TGTGCCAGTGGGGACTGGAACACTGAAGCTTTCTTT
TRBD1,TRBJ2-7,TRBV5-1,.,CASSDRVSYEQYF,TGCGCCAGCAGTGACAGGGTGTCCTACGAGCAGTACTTC
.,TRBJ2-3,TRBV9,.,CASSVGIGDPDTQYF,TGTGCCAGCAGCGTAGGCATAGGGGATCCAGATACGCAGTATTTT